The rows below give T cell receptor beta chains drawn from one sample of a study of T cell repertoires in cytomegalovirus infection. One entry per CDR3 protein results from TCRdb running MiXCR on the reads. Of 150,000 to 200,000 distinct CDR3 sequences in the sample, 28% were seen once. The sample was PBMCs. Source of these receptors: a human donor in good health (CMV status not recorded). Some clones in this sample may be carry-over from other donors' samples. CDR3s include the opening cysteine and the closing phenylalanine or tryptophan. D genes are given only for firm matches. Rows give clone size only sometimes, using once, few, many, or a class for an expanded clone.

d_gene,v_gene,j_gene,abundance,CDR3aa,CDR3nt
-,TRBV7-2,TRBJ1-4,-,CASGLVATNEKLFF,TGTGCCAGCGGGCTGGTGGCGACTAATGAAAAACTGTTTTTT
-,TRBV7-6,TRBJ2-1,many,CARRRDLRDNEQFF,TGTGCCCGAAGACGGGACCTTCGAGACAATGAGCAGTTCTTC
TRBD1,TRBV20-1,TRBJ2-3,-,CSALTGEGTDTQYF,TGCAGTGCCTTGACAGGGGAAGGCACAGATACGCAGTATTTT
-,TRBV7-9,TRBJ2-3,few,CAWSSGTSTDTQYF,TGTGCCTGGAGTTCGGGGACTAGCACAGATACGCAGTATTTT
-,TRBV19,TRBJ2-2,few,CASSIGTAGELFF,TGTGCCAGTAGTATAGGAACGGCCGGGGAGCTGTTTTTT
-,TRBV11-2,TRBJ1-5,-,CASSWAQNQPQHF,TGTGCCAGCAGCTGGGCACAGAATCAGCCCCAGCATTTT
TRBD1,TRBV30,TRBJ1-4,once,CAWSVNGAGGTNEKLFF,TGTGCCTGGAGTGTAAATGGAGCAGGGGGCACTAATGAAAAACTGTTTTTT
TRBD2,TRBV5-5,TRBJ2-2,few,CASSLRLAGENTGELFF,TGTGCCAGCAGCCTTCGACTAGCGGGGGAGAACACCGGGGAGCTGTTTTTT
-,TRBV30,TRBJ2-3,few,CASGFTDTQYF,TGTGCCTCGGGATTCACAGATACGCAGTATTTT
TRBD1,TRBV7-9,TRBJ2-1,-,CASRTPETGRNEQFF,TGTGCCAGCAGGACCCCGGAGACAGGGCGAAATGAGCAGTTCTTC
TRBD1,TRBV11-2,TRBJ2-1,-,CASSLGGTDHEQFF,TGTGCCAGCAGCTTAGGGGGGACAGACCATGAGCAGTTCTTC
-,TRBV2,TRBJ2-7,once,CASRPPSDEQYF,TGTGCCAGCAGACCACCCTCAGACGAGCAGTACTTC
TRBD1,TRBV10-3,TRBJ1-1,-,CAITPRGTGGDTEAFF,TGTGCCATCACCCCAAGGGGGACAGGGGGAGACACTGAAGCTTTCTTT
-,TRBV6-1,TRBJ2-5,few,CASSPSGPQETQYF,TGTGCCAGCAGTCCCTCGGGCCCACAAGAGACCCAGTACTTC
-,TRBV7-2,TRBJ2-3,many,CASSLDLRGAGDTDTQYF,TGTGCCAGCAGCTTAGATTTAAGGGGGGCGGGGGACACAGATACGCAGTATTTT
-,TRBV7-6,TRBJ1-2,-,CASSPGPTEGYTF,TGTGCCAGCAGCCCAGGCCCGACAGAAGGCTACACCTTC
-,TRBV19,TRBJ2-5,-,CASRGNQETQYF,TGTGCCAGTAGAGGAAATCAAGAGACCCAGTACTTC
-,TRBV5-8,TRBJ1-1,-,CASSLTEVQASEAFF,TGTGCCAGCAGCCTTACAGAGGTTCAAGCCTCTGAAGCTTTCTTT
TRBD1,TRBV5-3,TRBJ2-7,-,CASSHRDRFYEQYF,TGTGCCAGCAGCCACCGGGACAGGTTCTACGAGCAGTACTTC
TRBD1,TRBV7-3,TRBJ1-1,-,CASSFQGATTEAFF,TGTGCCAGCAGTTTCCAGGGGGCGACTACTGAAGCTTTCTTT
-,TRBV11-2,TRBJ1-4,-,CASSLEWGEKLFF,TGTGCCAGCAGCTTAGAATGGGGGGAAAAACTGTTTTTT
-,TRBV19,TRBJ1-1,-,CASSIGLRLVTEAFF,TGTGCCAGTAGTATAGGCCTCCGCTTGGTCACTGAAGCTTTCTTT
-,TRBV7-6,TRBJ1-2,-,CASSLPDSYGYTF,TGTGCCAGCAGCCTCCCGGACAGCTATGGCTACACCTTC
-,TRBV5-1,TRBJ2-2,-,CASKELTNTGELFF,TGCGCCAGCAAAGAACTTACGAACACCGGGGAGCTGTTTTTT
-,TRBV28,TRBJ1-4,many,CASSFAGGVEGEKLFF,TGTGCCAGCAGTTTCGCCGGCGGGGTCGAGGGTGAAAAACTGTTTTTT
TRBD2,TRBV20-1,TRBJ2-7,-,CSASIYMSGDPYEQYF,TGCAGTGCTAGCATATACATGAGCGGGGACCCCTACGAGCAGTACTTC
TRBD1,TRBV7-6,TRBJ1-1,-,CASSLGTGVNTEAFF,TGTGCCAGCAGCTTAGGGACAGGGGTGAACACTGAAGCTTTCTTT